This T cell receptor (beta chain) was captured by sequencing in a study of T cells in localized non-small cell lung cancer. General study points: Uninvolved adjacent lung had more T cell clonality than any other tissue, topping tumor. Overall survival was longer when the density of T cells in the blood was higher.

In the case of this clone: Antigen unknown.

The CDR3 loop spans 13 amino acids. Germline V CDR1 and CDR2: SEHNR, FQNEAQ (reference sequence). V lost 7 bases and J 4 bases, leaving 13 bases between the germline ends. Data came from immunoSEQ multiplex PCR; TCRdb stores just in-frame clones and leaves some out. Found here are about 21,000 clones, 70% to 90% of them singletons; the top ten hold 25% to 30%. The sample here was peripheral blood mononuclear cells, taken before any cancer treatment. The J gene is TRBJ2-5, the V gene TRBV7-9, with D perhaps matching TRBD1 (6 bases). This receptor was obtained from a male donor at least 60 years old with stage II lung adenocarcinoma. In nucleotides, the CDR3 is TGTGCCAGCATCCCAGTAGGGGGAGAGACCCAGTACTTC. Amino acid sequence: CASIPVGGETQYF.